What follows are 27 T cell receptor beta chains derived from one specimen sequenced in a study of blood T cell repertoires in COVID-19. Only in-frame clones appear in the TCRdb table, and some are missing; sequencing was by immunoSEQ multiplex PCR. The data hold about 53,000 clones, with approximately 80% observed a single time. The sequenced sample consisted of peripheral blood. The receptors derive from a man between 65 and 79 years old with active or convalescent COVID-19.

The chain is built from TRBV2 and TRBJ1-2, with D tentatively TRBD1 (5 bases). V lost 10 bases and J 6 bases, leaving 15 bases between the germline ends. The length of the CDR3 is 12 residues. Per germline, CDR1 SNHLY and CDR2 FYNNEI. The CDR3 region is CAKGGRGNGYTF. The CDR3 DNA follows: TGTGCCAAGGGAGGTAGGGGTAATGGCTACACCTTC.

The chain combines TRBV28 with TRBJ1-1; possibly TRBD1 for D (6 bases). CDR1 and CDR2 (germline): MDHEN, SYDVKM. The CDR3 loop spans 15 amino acids. The V end was cut by 5 bases, the J end by 10 bases, with 23 bases between. CDR3 amino acids: CASSLTTLRGAGAFF. DNA for the CDR3: TGTGCCAGCAGTCTCACCACCCTCCGGGGGGCGGGAGCTTTCTTT. Drawing the rest from reference TRBV28 and TRBJ1-1, the complete variable domain is DVKVTQSSRYLVKRTGEKVFLECVQDMDHENMFWYRQDPGLGLRLIYFSYDVKMKEKGDIPEGYSVSREKKERFSLILESASTNQTSMYLCASSLTTLRGAGAFFGQGTRLTVV.

The chain employs TRBV27 and TRBJ2-7; tentative D call: TRBD2 (5 bases). This CDR3 is built from 15 residues. Per germline, CDR1 MNHEY and CDR2 SMNVEV (reference sequence). Trimming removed 3 bases from V and 0 bases from J, with 12 bases in between. The CDR3 loop is CASSFSPGSSYEQYF. CDR3 DNA sequence: TGTGCCAGCAGTTTCAGTCCGGGAAGCTCCTACGAGCAGTACTTC.

This clone was recorded only once. The chain carries TRBV6-5 and TRBJ2-2; TRBD1 matches at 7 bases. Germline V gene lookup returns CDR1 MNHEY and CDR2 SVGAGI. V gave up 5 bases and J gave up 7 bases; unmatched junction bases: 7. There are 14 residues in the CDR3. DNA of the CDR3: TGTGCCAGCAGTAAAACCGGGACAGTCGGGGAGCTGTTTTTT. This encodes CASSKTGTVGELFF.

Only one count was recorded for this clone. The genes are TRBV7-2 and TRBJ2-5; 14 bases are shared with TRBD2. The V gene's germline CDR1 is SGHTA and CDR2 FQGNSA. Unmatched junction bases numbered 4, after V lost 5 bases and J lost 5 bases. The CDR3 covers 15 residues. As DNA, the CDR3 is TGTGCCAGCAGCGCGGGACTAGCGGGAGTGGAGACCCAGTACTTC. As protein: CASSAGLAGVETQYF.

This chain joins TRBV2 and TRBJ2-1; 9 positions match TRBD2. V lost 4 bases to trimming and J lost 9 bases; unmatched junction nucleotides: 7. CDR3 length: 14 amino acids. Germline values: CDR1 SNHLY, CDR2 FYNNEI. CDR3 coding DNA: TGTGCCAGCAGTGGCGGGACTAGCTTAAGTGAGCAGTTCTTC. This sequence encodes CASSGGTSLSEQFF.

The V and J genes are TRBV10-1 and TRBJ1-4, with 10 bases matching TRBD1. The V segment lost 8 bases and the J segment 7 bases; nucleotides outside the gene matches: 7. The CDR3 spans 14 residues. CDR1 WNHNN and CDR2 SYGVQD come from the germline V gene (reference sequence). The CDR3 spells CASHSTGGPEKLFF. The CDR3 nucleotides read TGCGCCAGCCATTCGACAGGGGGCCCTGAAAAACTGTTTTTT.

The chain combines TRBV5-1 with TRBJ2-7, with D tentatively TRBD1 (6 bases). Germline CDR1 reads SGHRS; CDR2 reads YFSETQ. The CDR3 is 14 residues long. V was shortened by 4 bases and J by 0 bases, with 11 bases between the two germline ends. The CDR3 DNA reads TGCGCCAGCAGCCGGGACACGGGCTCCTACGAGCAGTACTTC. This translates into CASSRDTGSYEQYF.

This clone was detected a few times. V usage is TRBV6-5 and J usage is TRBJ2-1, with D perhaps TRBD1 (7 bases). The CDR3 is 14 residues long. Germline CDR1 MNHEY, CDR2 SVGAGI. V was pared by 6 bases and J by 0 bases, with 9 bases between. CDR3 nucleotides: TGTGCCAGCAGGCGGGACAGCTCCTACAATGAGCAGTTCTTC. It specifies CASRRDSSYNEQFF.

The genes are TRBV5-1 and TRBJ2-7; D may be TRBD1 (6 bases). The V end lost 4 bases, the J end lost 2 bases, and 19 bases lay between the germline ends. CDR1 and CDR2 from the germline V gene are SGHRS and YFSETQ. The CDR3 spans 16 residues. The CDR3 loop reads CASSPAAGTWTYEQYF. CDR3 bases: TGCGCCAGCAGCCCAGCCGCCGGGACATGGACCTACGAGCAGTACTTC.

V usage is TRBV2 and J usage is TRBJ1-5; 7 bases match TRBD1. CDR3 length equals 16 residues. Per the germline V gene, CDR1 is SNHLY and CDR2 is FYNNEI. The J segment lost 2 bases and the V segment lost 6 bases, leaving 10 bases of the junction unmatched. The CDR3 DNA is TGTGCCAGCAGCCCTGACAGGGAAAGAGGCAATCAGCCCCAGCATTTT. Translating gives CASSPDRERGNQPQHF.

V and J are TRBV3-1 (or the pseudogene TRBV3-2) and TRBJ2-1; the D gene is possibly TRBD1 (6 bases). V was cut by 3 bases and J by 5 bases, with 20 bases left in between. CDR1 and CDR2 from the germline V gene are LGHDT and YNNKEL (reference sequence). This CDR3 comprises 17 residues. The CDR3 loop reads CASSHQLRGSRDNEQFF. DNA of the CDR3: TGTGCCAGCAGCCACCAACTCAGGGGTTCAAGGGACAATGAGCAGTTCTTC.

About this clone itself: A read error may be the cause here, since a much bigger clone is one base away. The same CDR3 also results from other DNA sequences found in this sample. As DNA, the CDR3 is TGTGCCAGCAGCTCCGGACAGGGGACAGATACGCAGTATTTT. Encoded protein: CASSSGQGTDTQYF. The chain employs TRBV7-3 and TRBJ2-3; 9 bases line up with TRBD1. Germline values: CDR1 SGHTA, CDR2 FQGTGA. The CDR3 runs 14 residues. With 4 bases clipped from V and 3 bases from J, the junction kept 2 bases outside the gene matches.

The chain has TRBV18 and TRBJ2-5; a weak D match, TRBD2 (6 bases). Germline V gene sequence: CDR1 KGHSH, CDR2 LQKENI. V was clipped by 5 bases and J by 2 bases, with 12 bases between them. This CDR3 region has 14 residues. CDR3 bases: TGTGCCAGCTCATCCCGACTAGGGCAAGAGACCCAGTACTTC. It yields the protein CASSSRLGQETQYF.

This clone was found many times. The gene calls are TRBV14 and TRBJ2-2; D possibly corresponds to TRBD2 (6 bases). The germline V and J ends were trimmed by 8 bases and 4 bases, with 14 bases remaining between them. Germline values: CDR1 SGHDN, CDR2 FVKESK. This CDR3 is 14 amino acids long. CDR3 in amino acids: CASRGTGPTGELFF. The CDR3 DNA follows: TGTGCCAGCCGGGGGACCGGGCCCACCGGGGAGCTGTTTTTT.

V usage is TRBV5-8 and J usage is TRBJ1-2, with 7 bases identical to TRBD1. This CDR3 is built from 13 residues. V lost 1 base to trimming and J lost 8 bases; unmatched junction nucleotides: 5. Germline V gives CDR1 SGHTS, CDR2 YDEGEE. Written as DNA, the CDR3 is TGTGCCAGCAGCTTGTCAGGGGGATACGGCTACACCTTC. It encodes CASSLSGGYGYTF.

This clone was picked up a small number of times. V is TRBV12-3 or TRBV12-4 and J is TRBJ1-3; no reliable D call. The V end lost 8 bases, the J end lost 0 bases, and 5 bases lay between the germline ends. The CDR3 is made up of 12 amino acids. This CDR3 reads CASGSSGNTIYF. CDR3 DNA: TGTGCCAGCGGGAGCTCTGGAAACACCATATATTTT.

The V call is TRBV6-1, the J call TRBJ2-6, with 8 bases identical to TRBD2. Per germline, CDR1 MNHNS and CDR2 SASEGT. The CDR3 has 20 amino acids. The V segment lost 1 base and the J segment 3 bases; nucleotides outside the gene matches: 14. The CDR3 DNA reads as TGTGCCAGCAGTGAAGAGCAAGCGGGGGCGTTTTTTGTTGGGGCCAACGTCCTGACTTTC. This gives the protein CASSEEQAGAFFVGANVLTF.

The genes are TRBV19 and TRBJ1-5; D is undetermined. V was pared by 1 base and J by 7 bases, with 17 bases between. The CDR3 runs to 16 residues. Germline assignment: CDR1 LNHDA and CDR2 SQIVND (reference sequence). The CDR3 region has the DNA TGTGCCAGTAGTATAGGTCGCGACAATTATATGCAGCCCCAGCATTTT. This sequence encodes CASSIGRDNYMQPQHF.

V gene TRBV18 combines with J gene TRBJ2-2, with TRBD2 matching 9 bases. After removal of 5 bases from V and 3 bases from J, the junction contained 4 bases not matched to a gene. This CDR3 has 15 residues. Germline V lookup: CDR1 KGHSH, CDR2 LQKENI. In nucleotides, the CDR3 is TGTGCCAGCTCAGAGTTAGCGGGAGACACCGGGGAGCTGTTTTTT. It yields the protein CASSELAGDTGELFF.

The chain couples TRBV20-1 to TRBJ1-2; TRBD1 is a possible D gene (5 bases). Germline lookup yields CDR1 DFQATT and CDR2 SNEGSKA (reference sequence). The CDR3 is made up of 13 amino acids. The V and J ends lost 3 bases and 2 bases respectively, with 10 bases between them. This chain's CDR3 is CSASGSGNYGYTF. CDR3 sequence (DNA): TGCAGTGCTAGTGGGTCAGGGAACTATGGCTACACCTTC.

V usage is TRBV30 and J usage is TRBJ1-5; no definite D call. The germline V gene has CDR1 GTSNPN and CDR2 SVGIG (reference sequence). This CDR3 spans 13 amino acids. Trimming removed 4 bases at V and 7 bases at J, with 14 bases between. The CDR3 loop reads CAWTPQTGQPQHF. CDR3 nucleotides: TGTGCCTGGACCCCCCAGACGGGGCAGCCCCAGCATTTT.

V gene TRBV3-1 (or the pseudogene TRBV3-2) combines with J gene TRBJ1-6; maybe TRBD1 (6 bases). Germline CDR1 and CDR2: LGHDT and YNNKEL (reference sequence). Trimming stripped 4 bases from V and 7 bases from J, with 11 bases between. There are 14 residues in the CDR3. The CDR3 region is CASSRRGGNSPLHF. The CDR3 DNA follows: TGTGCCAGCAGCCGTCGCGGGGGCAATTCACCCCTCCACTTT.

The chain is built from TRBV3-1 (or the pseudogene TRBV3-2) and TRBJ1-1, with 8 bases identical to TRBD1. Losses at the gene ends were 0 bases for V and 4 bases for J; bases not matched to a gene: 1. The CDR3 is 14 residues long. Germline V CDR1 and CDR2: LGHDT, YNNKEL (reference sequence). The CDR3 DNA is TGTGCCAGCAGCCAAGATGACAGGGGCACTGAAGCTTTCTTT. It encodes CASSQDDRGTEAFF.

The chain has TRBV28 and TRBJ1-2, with a tentative D call TRBD1 (6 bases). The CDR3 consists of 12 residues. CDR1 and CDR2 from the germline V gene are MDHEN and SYDVKM. V was pared by 3 bases and J by 4 bases, with 6 bases between. CDR3 residues: CASSLTGYGYTF. CDR3 DNA: TGTGCCAGCAGTTTGACAGGCTATGGCTACACCTTC.

This rearrangement joins TRBV10-1 to TRBJ1-1; D might be TRBD1 (5 bases). The CDR3 consists of 15 residues. Trimming took off 4 bases at V and 2 bases at J, with 14 bases between the two ends. Germline CDR1 and CDR2: WNHNN and SYGVQD (reference sequence). The CDR3 region is CASSGRRGLNTEAFF. CDR3 coding DNA: TGCGCCAGCAGTGGACGCCGGGGGTTAAACACTGAAGCTTTCTTT.

V is TRBV19 and J is TRBJ1-1; TRBD1 aligns across 8 bases. CDR1 and CDR2 (germline): LNHDA, SQIVND (reference sequence). This CDR3 is built from 14 residues. V shed 2 bases, J shed 4 bases, and the junction held 3 bases outside the gene matches. The chain's CDR3 is CASSIQGASTEAFF. CDR3 nucleotides: TGTGCCAGTAGTATACAGGGGGCCAGCACTGAAGCTTTCTTT.